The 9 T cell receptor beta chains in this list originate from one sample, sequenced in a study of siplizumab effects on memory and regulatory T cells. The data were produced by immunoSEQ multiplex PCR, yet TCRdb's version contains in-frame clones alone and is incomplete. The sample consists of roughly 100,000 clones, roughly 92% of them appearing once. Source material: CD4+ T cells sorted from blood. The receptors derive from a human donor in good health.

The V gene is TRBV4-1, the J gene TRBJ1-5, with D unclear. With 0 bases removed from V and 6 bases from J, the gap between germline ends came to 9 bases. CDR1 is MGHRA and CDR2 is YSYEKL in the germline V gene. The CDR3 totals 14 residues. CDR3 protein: CASSQDKLSQPQHF. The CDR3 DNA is TGCGCCAGCAGCCAAGATAAATTGAGTCAGCCCCAGCATTTT.

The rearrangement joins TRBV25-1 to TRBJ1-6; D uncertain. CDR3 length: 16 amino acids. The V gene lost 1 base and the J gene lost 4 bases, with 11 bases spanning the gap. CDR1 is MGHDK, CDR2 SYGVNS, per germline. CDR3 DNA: TGTGCCAGCAGTGAATGGGCAGGAAAATATAATTCACCCCTCCACTTT. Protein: CASSEWAGKYNSPLHF.

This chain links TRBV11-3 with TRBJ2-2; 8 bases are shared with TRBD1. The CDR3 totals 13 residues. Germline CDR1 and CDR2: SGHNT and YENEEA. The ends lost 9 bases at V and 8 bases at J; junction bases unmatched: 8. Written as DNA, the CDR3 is TGTGCCAGTGGACAGGGAACAGAAGGGGAGCTGTTTTTT. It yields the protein CASGQGTEGELFF.

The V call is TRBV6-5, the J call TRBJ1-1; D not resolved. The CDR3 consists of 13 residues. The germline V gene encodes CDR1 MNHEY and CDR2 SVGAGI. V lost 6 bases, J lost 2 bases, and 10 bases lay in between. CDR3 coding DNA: TGTGCCAGCAGCTACAGACATAACACTGAAGCTTTCTTT. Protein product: CASSYRHNTEAFF.

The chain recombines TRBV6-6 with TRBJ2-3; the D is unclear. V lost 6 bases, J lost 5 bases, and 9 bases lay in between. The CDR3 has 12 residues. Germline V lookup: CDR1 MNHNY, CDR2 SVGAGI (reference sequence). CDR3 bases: TGTGCCAGCAGCCCAACGGAAGATACGCAGTATTTT. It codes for CASSPTEDTQYF.

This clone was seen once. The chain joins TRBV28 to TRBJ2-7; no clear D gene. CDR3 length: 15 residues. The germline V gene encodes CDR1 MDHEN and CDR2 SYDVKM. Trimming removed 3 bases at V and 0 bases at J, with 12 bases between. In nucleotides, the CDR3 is TGTGCCAGCAGTTTGTACGGGCAGCTCTCCTACGAGCAGTACTTC. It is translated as CASSLYGQLSYEQYF. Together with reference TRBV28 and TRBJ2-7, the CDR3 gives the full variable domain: DVKVTQSSRYLVKRTGEKVFLECVQDMDHENMFWYRQDPGLGLRLIYFSYDVKMKEKGDIPEGYSVSREKKERFSLILESASTNQTSMYLCASSLYGQLSYEQYFGPGTRLTVT.

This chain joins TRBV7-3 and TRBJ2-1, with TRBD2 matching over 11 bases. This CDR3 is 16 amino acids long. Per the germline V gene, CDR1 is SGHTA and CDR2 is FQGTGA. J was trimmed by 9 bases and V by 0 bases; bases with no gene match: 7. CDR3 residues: CASSLTLAGVFGEQFF. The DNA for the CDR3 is TGTGCCAGCAGCTTAACACTAGCGGGAGTTTTCGGTGAGCAGTTCTTC.

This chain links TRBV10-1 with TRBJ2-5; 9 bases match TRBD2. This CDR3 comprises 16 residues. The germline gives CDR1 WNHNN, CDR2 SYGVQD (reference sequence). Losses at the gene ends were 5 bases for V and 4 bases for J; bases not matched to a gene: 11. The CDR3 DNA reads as TGCGCCAGCAGTAGGGAAGCGGGAGGAGATGGAGAGACCCAGTACTTC. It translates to CASSREAGGDGETQYF.

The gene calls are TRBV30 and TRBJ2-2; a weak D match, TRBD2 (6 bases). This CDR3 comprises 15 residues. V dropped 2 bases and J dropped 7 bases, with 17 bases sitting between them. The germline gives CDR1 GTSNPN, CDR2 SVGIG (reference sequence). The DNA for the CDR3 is TGTGCCTGGAGTCTACTCGCTAGCGAGCACGGGGAGCTGTTTTTT. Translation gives CAWSLLASEHGELFF.